Each of the 9 T cell receptor beta chains below was sequenced from the same sample in a study of T cell repertoires in cytomegalovirus infection (dated by TCRdb to between 2018 and 2021). Sequenced using an Illumina HiSeq 1500. TCRdb trimmed public reads at Q25 via fastp, called clones via MiXCR and kept in-frame beta chains. Identical CDR3 protein sequences are pooled into one entry, listed with their most common genes and DNA. This sample holds 85,000 to 130,000 distinct CDR3 sequences; under 25% were observed only once. The top ten hold roughly 43% of the sample. The material sequenced was CD8+ T cells from PBMCs. These receptors were obtained from a human donor in good health (CMV status not recorded). Some clones in this sample may be carry-over from other donors' samples.

The chain joins TRBV20-1 to TRBJ2-1, with 7 bases aligning to TRBD1. The germline CDR1 and CDR2 sequences are DFQATT and SNEGSKA (reference sequence). V shed 6 bases and J 6 bases; nucleotides not matched to a gene: 2. The CDR3 runs 11 residues. The DNA for the CDR3 is TGCAGTGCGACAGGGTCCAATGAGCAGTTCTTC. Translating gives CSATGSNEQFF.

This clonotype was counted between two and nine times. CDR3 region: CASSPTGTGGNTGELFF. CDR3 in DNA: TGTGCCAGCAGTCCCACCGGGACAGGGGGTAACACCGGGGAGCTGTTTTTT. The chain couples TRBV6-5 to TRBJ2-2; 11 positions agree with TRBD1. The CDR3 extends over 17 amino acids. In germline, CDR1 is MNHEY, CDR2 SVGAGI. Trimming removed 5 bases from V and 2 bases from J; junction bases left unmatched: 7.

This clonotype was detected only a few times. The chain uses TRBV11-3 and TRBJ2-7, with 11 positions matching TRBD1. The V gene's germline CDR1 is SGHNT and CDR2 YENEEA. The CDR3 is 14 amino acids. Trimming removed 8 bases from V and 5 bases from J; junction bases left unmatched: 8. The CDR3 sequence: CASVQGQGAHEQYF. CDR3 DNA: TGTGCCAGCGTCCAAGGACAGGGGGCCCACGAGCAGTACTTC. Drawing the rest from reference TRBV11-3 and TRBJ2-7, the complete variable domain is EAGVVQSPRYKIIEKKQPVAFWCNPISGHNTLYWYLQNLGQGPELLIRYENEEAVDDSQLPKDRFSAERLKGVDSTLKIQPAELGDSAVYLCASVQGQGAHEQYFGPGTRLTVT.

Note on this clonotype: The germline gene is not matched at one end of the junction; a read error may be the cause. The V gene is TRBV7-2, the J gene TRBJ1-4; D is uncertain. Looked up from germline, CDR1 is SGHTA and CDR2 is FQGNSA. There are 15 residues in the CDR3. CDR3 sequence reads: CASSGSVGINEKLFF. As DNA, the CDR3 is TGTGCCAGCAGCGGTAGTGTGGGCATTAATGAAAAACTATTTTTT.

This clonotype was observed a few times. The chain links TRBV4-1 to TRBJ1-6; 8 bases line up with TRBD1. V was clipped by 1 base and J by 9 bases; unmatched bases: 8. CDR1 is MGHRA and CDR2 is YSYEKL in the germline V gene. The CDR3 consists of 16 residues. The CDR3 bases are TGCGCCAGCAGCCAAGTCCAGGGGGCCTTATTTTCACCCCTCCACTTT. It encodes CASSQVQGALFSPLHF.

This clonotype turned up a few times. This chain connects TRBV7-4 to TRBJ1-5, with D uncertain. Germline CDR1 is SGHVT and CDR2 is SQSDAQ. Deletions cut 0 bases from V and 5 bases from J, with 2 bases between. The CDR3 is 12 residues long. The CDR3 sequence: CASSLADQPQHF. For the CDR3, the DNA is TGTGCCAGCAGCTTAGCTGATCAGCCCCAGCATTTT.

V gene TRBV5-3 combines with J gene TRBJ2-2; 9 nucleotides agree with TRBD1. TRBV5-3 is identified as an open reading frame with a role that is uncertain. The ends lost 9 bases at V and 7 bases at J; junction bases unmatched: 13. This CDR3 comprises 15 residues. CDR3 in amino acids: CAIKAGTGTIGELFF. The CDR3 DNA is TGTGCCATTAAGGCCGGGACAGGGACAATCGGGGAGCTGTTTTTT.

A few counts support this clonotype. This chain uses TRBV6-2 or TRBV6-3 with TRBJ1-1; D remains unclear. Germline values: CDR1 MNHEY, CDR2 SVGEGT. V was clipped by 8 bases and J by 7 bases, with 14 bases between them. This CDR3 has 12 amino acids. The CDR3, as DNA: TGTGCCAGCCATCCGGCATTTAGTGAAGCTTTCTTT. As protein: CASHPAFSEAFF.

At least ten counts were recorded for this clonotype. The chain couples TRBV27 to TRBJ2-7, with D tentatively TRBD1 (6 bases). Germline CDR1 and CDR2: MNHEY and SMNVEV (reference sequence). V lost 4 bases, J lost 2 bases, and 15 bases lay in between. The CDR3 spans 15 residues. The CDR3 DNA is TGTGCCAGCAGTTATCGGACAGTGTCGCCCTACGAGCAGTACTTC. This gives the protein CASSYRTVSPYEQYF.